The sequence of this T cell receptor beta chain was determined in a study of blood T cell repertoires in COVID-19 (dated by TCRdb to the early 2020s). Study-wide context: Collaborator samples came from the United States, Italy and Spain and covered acute and convalescent phases of COVID-19. Sample metadata almost always included a de-identified subject ID, COVID-19 status, age in years and sex. The samples were drawn from two sources: the first 160 participants of the ongoing ImmuneRACE study, and 950 to 1,500 subjects contributed by 6 global collaborators. Deeply sampled blood TCRbeta repertoires from subjects exposed to, actively infected with, or recovered from COVID-19 were included in the dataset. The prospective study material was composed of cDNA or gDNA derived from T cells, B-cell-depleted T cells, or PBMCs. The repertoires were released in a freely available public database meant as a resource for research on the immune response to SARS-CoV-2. Where available, HLA class I and class II types were obtained from metadata supplied by the sample provider rather than from assay-based typing. Findings and caveats that apply to the study as a whole: The quantity of clinical and demographic metadata differed by source and by participant and was supplied without curation.

Comment on this clone: Its antigen remains undetermined. No quality values exist for individual bases; no much larger clone is one base distant.

TCRbeta CDR3 regions were amplified from genomic DNA by means of the immunoSEQ Assay, a bias-controlled multiplex PCR. In the authors' own workflow: Within the assay, amplification of reference gene primers was used to estimate how many nucleated cells each sample contained. Sequence reads were collapsed and filtered to measure the absolute abundance of every unique TCRbeta CDR3 rearrangement. For each sample, productive Simpson clonality was calculated as the square root of Simpson's diversity index across productive rearrangements. What TCRdb holds here is the immuneACCESS table cut down to in-frame rearrangements. Part of the clones is not present; checked against another copy, under half of the missing clones reflect an unresolved V gene, and the others are unexplained. V and J calls plus clone size are reproduced from that table; the DNA served to infer D and trimming. Within this sample are 170,000 or so clones, with about 88% of them counted one time only. The ten most abundant clones make up approximately 6.5% of the sample.

V lost 5 bases and J lost 3 bases, and the count of bases not matched to a germline gene is 12. CDR1 and CDR2 (MNHEY, SMNVEV) derive from the germline V gene (reference sequence). From the cysteine through the phenylalanine, the CDR3 covers 17 amino acids. Here the CDR3 DNA is all that survives: 51 bases in frame from base 1. Participants in the prospective study were aged about 18 to 95 years, lived in more than 20 United States geographic areas, and enrolled through a virtual design. In the prospective study, participants were assigned to cohorts based on the clinical history participants reported in a screening survey and a study questionnaire. For ImmuneRACE Cohort 3, a participant was defined as recovered based on two consecutive negative NP/OP PCR tests, clearance by a healthcare professional, or resolution of symptoms. In the prospective study, mobile phlebotomists collected whole blood, serum and a nasopharyngeal or oropharyngeal swab from each participant. Participants in the prospective study had the option to provide additional blood draws and questionnaires over a roughly 2-month period. Before DNA extraction, blood samples from the prospective study were shipped at room temperature or frozen.

This TCR was recovered from a woman between 45 and 60 years old who had recovered from COVID-19. Material for sequencing was PBMCs or T cells enriched from blood (not recorded which). This chain joins TRBV27 to TRBJ2-3; 9 central nucleotides agree with TRBD2. This receptor has the CDR3 CASSPQFLSGRTDTQYF. The DNA sequence is as follows: TGTGCCAGCAGTCCCCAATTCCTGAGCGGGAGGACAGATACGCAGTATTTT.